Listed here is a single TCR beta chain. Authors' processing steps: Amplification with reference gene primers provided the estimates of nucleated cell counts. Measured with immunoSEQ multiplex PCR; TCRdb has only the in-frame clones, and not every one. Clone size and V and J calls were adopted from that table, with D and trimming inferred from the DNA. The table includes 170,000 or so clones, more than 85% detected once. These data come from a study of blood T cell repertoires in COVID-19. The sample taken for sequencing was peripheral blood. This sequence was found in a man aged 40-55 years with active or convalescent COVID-19.

CDR3 coding DNA: TGTGCCAGCAGTGAATGGTCAGGGGGAATCTCCGAGCAGTACTTC. Protein: CASSEWSGGISEQYF. The genes are TRBV2 and TRBJ2-7; 7 positions match TRBD1. Trimming took 2 bases from V and 6 from J; bases not matched to a gene: 10. The CDR3 is 15 amino acids. Germline V gene data show CDR1 as SNHLY and CDR2 as FYNNEI.